One and the same sample provided the 27 T cell receptor beta chains below, sequenced in a study of blood T cell repertoires in COVID-19. This table comes from immunoSEQ multiplex PCR, and its TCRdb copy is limited to in-frame clones, with some not included. The table lists about 210,000 clones, 75% to 85% of them singletons, with roughly 5.5% in the top ten. Sequenced input: peripheral blood. The receptors were gathered from a woman between 65 and 79 years old with COVID-19, enrolled during active disease.

The rearrangement links TRBV30 to TRBJ2-5; D might be TRBD2 (5 bases). V was trimmed by 3 bases and J by 2 bases, leaving 22 bases between them. The CDR3 extends over 17 amino acids. The germline gives CDR1 GTSNPN, CDR2 SVGIG (reference sequence). Here the CDR3 reads CAWRGSPLARVQETQYF. The CDR3 DNA sequence: TGTGCCTGGAGGGGGAGCCCTCTTGCGAGGGTGCAAGAGACCCAGTACTTC.

V is TRBV28 and J is TRBJ2-5; D remains ambiguous. Trimming took 4 bases from V and 1 from J, leaving 13 bases between them. The CDR3 runs to 15 residues. The germline gives CDR1 MDHEN, CDR2 SYDVKM. The CDR3 region has the DNA TGTGCCAGCAGTTCATCGGCTAGATCCCAAGAGACCCAGTACTTC. It codes for CASSSSARSQETQYF. Supplemented by reference TRBV28 and TRBJ2-5, the full variable domain reads DVKVTQSSRYLVKRTGEKVFLECVQDMDHENMFWYRQDPGLGLRLIYFSYDVKMKEKGDIPEGYSVSREKKERFSLILESASTNQTSMYLCASSSSARSQETQYFGPGTRLLVL.

The rearrangement links TRBV28 to TRBJ2-5; D perhaps matches TRBD1 (5 bases). Germline V lookup: CDR1 MDHEN, CDR2 SYDVKM. CDR3 size: 12 residues. Trimming cost V 2 bases and J 4 bases, with 5 bases left between them. The CDR3 bases are TGTGCCAGCAGTTTACAGGGAGAGACCCAGTACTTC. Its translation is CASSLQGETQYF.

The chain uses TRBV19 and TRBJ1-1; 7 nucleotides match TRBD1. The junction had 2 bases not matched to a gene; V was cut back by 9 bases and J by 7 bases. Germline V gene sequence: CDR1 LNHDA, CDR2 SQIVND (reference sequence). CDR3 length: 10 residues. DNA of the CDR3: TGTGCCAGCGGGACAGTTGAAGCTTTCTTT. Amino acid sequence: CASGTVEAFF.

This clone was detected only a few times. V and J are TRBV7-9 and TRBJ2-5; TRBD2 matches at 13 bases. The germline V gene has CDR1 SEHNR and CDR2 FQNEAQ (reference sequence). The junction had 4 bases not matched to a gene; V was cut back by 5 bases and J by 1 base. This CDR3 region has 16 residues. CDR3 coding DNA: TGTGCCAGCAGCCAACTAGCGGGAGGGTTCCAAGAGACCCAGTACTTC. Translated, it gives CASSQLAGGFQETQYF.

The CDR3, as DNA: TGTGCCAGTAGTAAGGCGGGCTCTGGAAACACCATATATTTT. Its protein is CASSKAGSGNTIYF. V gene TRBV19 combines with J gene TRBJ1-3; D is uncertain. CDR3 size: 14 residues. CDR1 and CDR2 from the germline V gene are LNHDA and SQIVND (reference sequence). The ends were cut back, 4 bases at V and 0 bases at J, with 7 bases in the middle.

The chain has TRBV14 and TRBJ2-2, with 9 positions matching TRBD2. J gave up 0 bases and V 5 bases, and 13 bases lay outside the gene matches. Germline CDR1 is SGHDN and CDR2 is FVKESK. CDR3 size: 19 residues. In DNA form, the CDR3 reads TGTGCCAGCAGCTTCCTATACGCCTCTAGCGGGACGAACACCGGGGAGCTGTTTTTT. This encodes CASSFLYASSGTNTGELFF.

The J gene is TRBJ1-4, the V gene TRBV18; 7 bases are shared with TRBD1. Unmatched junction bases numbered 2, after V lost 2 bases and J lost 2 bases. Germline V gene lookup returns CDR1 KGHSH and CDR2 LQKENI. This CDR3 region has 15 residues. CDR3 loop: CASSPIQGTNEKLFF. CDR3 DNA sequence: TGTGCCAGCTCACCAATACAGGGGACTAATGAAAAACTGTTTTTT.

The chain combines TRBV10-1 with TRBJ2-3; 8 bases match TRBD1. Losses at the gene ends were 8 bases for V and 7 bases for J; bases not matched to a gene: 11. CDR1 is WNHNN, CDR2 SYGVQD, per germline (reference sequence). This CDR3 is 14 amino acids long. CDR3 DNA sequence: TGCGCCAGCTGGACAGGGTGCAATCGTAATACGCAGTATTTT. The encoded protein is CASWTGCNRNTQYF.

The chain links TRBV7-2 to TRBJ2-7; a weak D match, TRBD2 (6 bases). This CDR3 is built from 15 residues. The V gene's germline CDR1 is SGHTA and CDR2 FQGNSA. Trimming left V 1 base short and J 2 bases short, with 12 bases between. CDR3 DNA sequence: TGTGCCAGCAGCTTAGACGGGGGAATTACCTACGAGCAGTACTTC. Its translation is CASSLDGGITYEQYF.

The chain uses TRBV4-3 and TRBJ2-1; 11 bases align to TRBD2. J lost 9 bases, V lost 5 bases, and 12 bases had no gene match. Germline CDR1 reads LGHNA; CDR2 reads YSLEER. The CDR3 runs to 16 residues. The CDR3 spells CASSRGTGTSGGEQFF. The CDR3 DNA reads TGCGCCAGCAGCAGGGGGACTGGGACTAGCGGTGGTGAGCAGTTCTTC.

This clone was counted once. The chain is built from TRBV28 and TRBJ1-5; 7 nucleotides line up with TRBD1. The CDR3 runs 13 residues. V was pared by 6 bases and J by 10 bases, with 9 bases of the junction left unmatched. The germline V gene has CDR1 MDHEN and CDR2 SYDVKM. The CDR3 loop is CASSRTGGLPQHF. CDR3 nucleotides: TGTGCCAGCAGCCGGACAGGTGGGCTCCCCCAGCATTTT.

The genes are TRBV7-3 and TRBJ2-5, with 10 bases identical to TRBD2. V shed 5 bases, J shed 2 bases, and the junction held 5 bases outside the gene matches. CDR1 is SGHTA and CDR2 is FQGTGA in the germline V gene. This CDR3 spans 15 amino acids. As DNA, the CDR3 is TGTGCCAGCAGCCCCATAGCGGGAGGACAAGAGACCCAGTACTTC. Its protein is CASSPIAGGQETQYF.

Remarks on this clone: This sample also contains other DNA sequences that code for the same CDR3. The rearrangement links TRBV5-1 to TRBJ2-7, with 10 bases fitting TRBD1. This CDR3 spans 14 amino acids. CDR1 is SGHRS and CDR2 is YFSETQ in the germline V gene. The trim removed 3 bases at V and 2 bases at J, leaving 2 bases unmatched. CDR3 protein: CASSSDRGPYEQYF. The CDR3 bases are TGCGCCAGCAGCTCCGACAGGGGGCCCTACGAGCAGTACTTC.

The V and J genes are TRBV9 and TRBJ2-3; 7 bases match TRBD2. Germline V lookup: CDR1 SGDLS, CDR2 YYNGEE. The CDR3 runs to 14 residues. Losses at the gene ends were 0 bases for V and 6 bases for J; bases not matched to a gene: 4. The CDR3 nucleotides are TGTGCCAGCAGCGTAGGAAGCGGGGTGGATACGCAGTATTTT. Protein: CASSVGSGVDTQYF.

The chain has TRBV28 and TRBJ2-3; no clear D gene. Trimming left V 9 bases short and J 4 bases short, with 23 bases between. Germline CDR1 reads MDHEN; CDR2 reads SYDVKM. The CDR3 has 16 residues. CDR3 region: CASRRPRPAAPDTQYF. The CDR3 DNA reads as TGTGCCAGTAGAAGACCAAGGCCGGCGGCCCCAGATACGCAGTATTTT.

The chain employs TRBV5-4 and TRBJ1-2; D gene uncertain. The CDR3 runs to 13 residues. The germline V gene has CDR1 SGHNT and CDR2 YYREEE (reference sequence). Between the trimmed V and J ends, which lost 7 bases and 6 bases, there was a span of 16 bases. CDR3 protein: CASRTHDADGYTF. The CDR3 nucleotides are TGTGCCAGCCGTACTCATGATGCTGATGGCTACACCTTC.

The CDR3 nucleotides are TGTGCCAGCAGTTTGGGGACAGGGGTGAGCAATCAGCCCCAGCATTTT. Its translation is CASSLGTGVSNQPQHF. The V and J genes are TRBV6-2 or TRBV6-3 and TRBJ1-5; 10 bases agree with TRBD1. CDR1 and CDR2 from the germline V gene are MNHEY and SVGEGT. Unmatched junction bases numbered 4, after V lost 4 bases and J lost 1 base. This CDR3 has 16 amino acids.

The V call is TRBV27, the J call TRBJ1-4, with TRBD1 matching over 7 bases. Germline trimming cut 2 bases from V and 8 bases from J; bases unmatched to any gene: 11. CDR3 size: 16 residues. Per the germline V gene, CDR1 is MNHEY and CDR2 is SMNVEV (reference sequence). As DNA, the CDR3 is TGTGCCAGCAGTTTAATGGGGGGACAGCGAGGAGAAAAACTGTTTTTT. Translated: CASSLMGGQRGEKLFF.

This clone was counted a single time. The chain employs TRBV6-2 or TRBV6-3 and TRBJ2-1; maybe TRBD1 (5 bases). Looked up from germline, CDR1 is MNHEY and CDR2 is SVGEGT. V lost 4 bases and J 6 bases, leaving 10 bases between the germline ends. The length of the CDR3 is 13 residues. The CDR3 DNA reads as TGTGCCAGCAGTTCAGGGATCCCCAATGAGCAGTTCTTC. Residues: CASSSGIPNEQFF.

The chain uses TRBV28 and TRBJ2-3; 7 nucleotides line up with TRBD2. CDR3 size: 17 residues. After removal of 2 bases from V and 0 bases from J, the junction contained 8 bases not matched to a gene. Looked up from germline, CDR1 is MDHEN and CDR2 is SYDVKM. The CDR3 region is CASSLAASGQSTDTQYF. CDR3 DNA sequence: TGTGCCAGCAGTTTAGCGGCTAGCGGCCAAAGCACAGATACGCAGTATTTT.

The chain uses TRBV28 and TRBJ1-2; maybe TRBD1 (5 bases). Germline CDR1 is MDHEN and CDR2 is SYDVKM. The CDR3 runs 14 residues. V was pared by 3 bases and J by 0 bases, with 8 bases between. The CDR3 DNA follows: TGTGCCAGCAGTTTGGGGGGACCTAACTATGGCTACACCTTC. Protein sequence: CASSLGGPNYGYTF.

This clone appeared a single time. CDR3 region: CASLSPGGYEQYF. DNA for the CDR3: TGTGCCAGTTTGTCCCCAGGGGGCTACGAGCAGTACTTC. The chain carries TRBV19 and TRBJ2-7, with TRBD1 matching over 7 bases. The CDR3 is made up of 13 amino acids. V was pared by 8 bases and J by 3 bases, with 7 bases of the junction left unmatched. Germline loops: CDR1 LNHDA, CDR2 SQIVND (reference sequence).

This clone was counted a single time. V and J are TRBV20-1 and TRBJ1-4, with 8 bases that match TRBD1. V lost 3 bases and J lost 7; bases outside the gene matches: 4. Germline assignment: CDR1 DFQATT and CDR2 SNEGSKA (reference sequence). CDR3 length: 13 amino acids. This CDR3 reads CSASTGGGEKLFF. The CDR3 DNA is TGCAGTGCTAGTACAGGGGGAGGTGAAAAACTGTTTTTT.

V usage is TRBV9 and J usage is TRBJ2-7, with D maybe TRBD2 (5 bases). V lost 6 bases and J lost 0, with 10 bases in between. CDR1 is SGDLS and CDR2 is YYNGEE in the germline V gene. The CDR3 is 13 residues long. CDR3 amino acids: CASNSGGSYEQYF. CDR3 sequence (DNA): TGTGCCAGCAATTCAGGAGGCTCCTACGAGCAGTACTTC.

There are a few counts of this clone. The chain joins TRBV2 to TRBJ2-1; TRBD2 agrees at 11 bases. With 8 bases clipped from V and 7 bases from J, the junction kept 10 bases outside the gene matches. CDR3 size: 15 residues. Germline V gives CDR1 SNHLY, CDR2 FYNNEI. The CDR3 loop reads CASAELAGASNEQFF. The CDR3 nucleotides read TGTGCCAGCGCCGAACTAGCGGGAGCCTCTAATGAGCAGTTCTTC.

The chain is built from TRBV9 and TRBJ2-5; 10 nucleotides line up with TRBD2. The CDR3 consists of 16 residues. From germline, CDR1 is SGDLS and CDR2 YYNGEE. J lost 5 bases, V lost 0 bases, and 7 bases had no gene match. As DNA, the CDR3 is TGTGCCAGCAGCGTAGCCAGTACTAGCGGGAAGGAGACCCAGTACTTC. Translating gives CASSVASTSGKETQYF.